This T cell receptor beta chain is from a study of blood T cell repertoires in COVID-19. Study details: Samples of COVID-19 (acute and convalescent) were obtained from the United States, Italy and Spain.

Trimming took 5 bases from V and 6 from J; bases not matched to a gene: 7. Germline V gene sequence: CDR1 MNHEY, CDR2 SMNVEV (reference sequence). The CDR3 loop spans 15 amino acids. Original processing methods: Estimated nucleated cell counts came from reference gene primer amplification. Assay: immunoSEQ multiplex PCR; the TCRdb copy retains only in-frame clones and omits some. D and trimming come from the DNA, and the V and J calls and clone size come from that table. Here the sample spans about 200,000 clones, 86% being singletons. Membership in each cohort depended on participant-reported clinical history.

This TCR was recovered from a man aged 35 to 55 with acute COVID-19. The chain recombines TRBV27 with TRBJ2-7; 13 bases align to TRBD2. The sequencing sample was made of PBMCs or T cells enriched from blood (not recorded which). The CDR3 protein is CASSPRTSGSLEQYF. The CDR3 DNA reads as TGTGCCAGCAGTCCTCGGACTAGCGGGAGCCTCGAGCAGTACTTC.